This T cell receptor beta chain was sequenced for a study of blood T cell repertoires in COVID-19. Whole-study context: The cDNA or gDNA used as material had been derived from T cells, B-cell-depleted T cells, or PBMCs.

The CDR3 runs to 14 residues. The germline V gene has CDR1 SGHVS and CDR2 FQNEAQ. The V and J ends lost 5 bases and 4 bases respectively, with 14 bases between them. The assay was immunoSEQ multiplex PCR, and TCRdb's table has in-frame clones only and misses some. The sample includes 200,000 to 300,000 clones, roughly 80% of them seen just once. The specimen sequenced was peripheral blood. This chain links TRBV7-8 with TRBJ1-2; D possibly corresponds to TRBD1 (6 bases). The receptor's source is a man in his sixties with acute or convalescent COVID-19. CDR3 residues: CASSQGRQVYGYTF. CDR3 DNA sequence: TGTGCCAGCAGCCAGGGCCGACAGGTCTATGGCTACACCTTC.